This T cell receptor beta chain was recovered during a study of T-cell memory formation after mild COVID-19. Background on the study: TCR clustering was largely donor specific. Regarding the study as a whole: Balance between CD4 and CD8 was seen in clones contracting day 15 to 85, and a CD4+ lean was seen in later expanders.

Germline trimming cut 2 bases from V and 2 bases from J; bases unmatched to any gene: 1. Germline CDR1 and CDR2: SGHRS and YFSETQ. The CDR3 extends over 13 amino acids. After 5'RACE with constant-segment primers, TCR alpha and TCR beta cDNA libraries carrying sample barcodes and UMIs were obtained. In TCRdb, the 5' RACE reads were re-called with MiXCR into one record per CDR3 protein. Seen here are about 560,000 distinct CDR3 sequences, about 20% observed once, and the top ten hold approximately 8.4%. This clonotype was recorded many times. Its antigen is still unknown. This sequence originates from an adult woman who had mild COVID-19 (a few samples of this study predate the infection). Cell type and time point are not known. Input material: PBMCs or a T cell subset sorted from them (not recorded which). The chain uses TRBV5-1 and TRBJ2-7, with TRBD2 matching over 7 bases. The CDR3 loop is CASSFGGTYEQYF. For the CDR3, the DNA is TGCGCCAGCAGCTTCGGGGGGACCTACGAGCAGTACTTC.